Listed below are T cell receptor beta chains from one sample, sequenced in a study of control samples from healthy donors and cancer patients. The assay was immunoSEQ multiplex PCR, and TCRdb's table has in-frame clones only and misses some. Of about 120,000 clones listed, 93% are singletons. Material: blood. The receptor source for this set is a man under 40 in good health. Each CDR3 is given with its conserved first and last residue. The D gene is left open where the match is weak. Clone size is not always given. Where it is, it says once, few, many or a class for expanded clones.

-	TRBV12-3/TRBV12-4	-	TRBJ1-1	TGTGCCAGCAGACGACCGTCTGAAGCTTTCTTT	CASRRPSEAFF
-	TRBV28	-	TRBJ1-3	TGTGCCAGTAGACGGGGCTCAGGAAACACCATATATTTT	CASRRGSGNTIYF
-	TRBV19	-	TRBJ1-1	TGTGCCAGTAGTTTTCTGGATCCCAGCACTGAAGCTTTCTTT	CASSFLDPSTEAFF
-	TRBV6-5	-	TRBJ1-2	TGTGCCAGCAGTTACGTGGGCACATCTAACTATGGCTACACCTTC	CASSYVGTSNYGYTF
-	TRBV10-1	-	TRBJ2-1	TGCGCCAGCAGTGAGTCGGGGTTACTCCTAAACAATGAGCAGTTCTTC	CASSESGLLLNNEQFF
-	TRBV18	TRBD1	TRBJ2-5	TGTGCCAGCTCACTAGGGACAGGTGGAGGCCAAGAGACCCAGTACTTC	CASSLGTGGGQETQYF
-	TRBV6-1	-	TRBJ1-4	TGTGCCAGCAGTGAAGGGAGCCGAGCTAATGAAAAACTGTTTTTT	CASSEGSRANEKLFF
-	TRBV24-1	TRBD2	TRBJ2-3	TGTGCCACCAGTGACCCAAGAGCGGGGGGATTTGATACGCAGTATTTT	CATSDPRAGGFDTQYF
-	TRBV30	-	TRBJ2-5	TGTGCCTGGAGTGCACACATAGGCACCCAGGAGACCCAGTACTTC	CAWSAHIGTQETQYF
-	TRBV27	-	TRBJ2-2	TGTGCCAGCAGACGAGACAGTTACGATGTCGGGGAGCTGTTTTTT	CASRRDSYDVGELFF
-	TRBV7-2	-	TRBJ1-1	TGTGCCAGCAGCCCCGGGCAGTCTCTGTTCGCTTTCTTT	CASSPGQSLFAFF
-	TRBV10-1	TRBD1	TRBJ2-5	TGCGCCAGCAGTACGGACAGGCGAGAGACCCAGTACTTC	CASSTDRRETQYF
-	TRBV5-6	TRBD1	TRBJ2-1	TGTGCCAGCAGCCCGGCGTCGGACAGGGGTATGAATGAGCAGTTCTTC	CASSPASDRGMNEQFF
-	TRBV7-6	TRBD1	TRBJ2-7	TGTGCCAGCAGCTTAGCGCCGGAGACAGGGGTTAATGGCGAGCAGTACTTC	CASSLAPETGVNGEQYF
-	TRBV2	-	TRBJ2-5	TGTGCCAGCAACAAACTTCGAATGGGGGGACAAGAGACCCAGTACTTC	CASNKLRMGGQETQYF
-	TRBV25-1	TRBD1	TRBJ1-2	TGTGCCAGCAGTCCAGGGGGCGCGGATGGCTACACCTTC	CASSPGGADGYTF
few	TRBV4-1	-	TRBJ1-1	TGCGCCAGCAGCCAAGGTGGGGTGACCACTGAAGCTTTCTTT	CASSQGGVTTEAFF
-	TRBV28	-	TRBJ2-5	TGTGCCAGCAGTCCCCTGGGGTACCAAGAGACCCAGTACTTC	CASSPLGYQETQYF
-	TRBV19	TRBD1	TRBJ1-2	TGTGCCAGCCTCACAGGGGCCCCTAACTATGGCTACACCTTC	CASLTGAPNYGYTF
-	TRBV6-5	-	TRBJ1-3	TGTGCCAGCAATCAGGGGATAGGAAACACCATATATTTT	CASNQGIGNTIYF